This TCR beta chain was profiled in a study of regulatory T cells in long-lasting Graves disease. Looking at the study overall: Patients newly diagnosed with Graves' had been on antithyroid drugs for under 3 months.

Time point defined: newly diagnosed GD, antithyroid drugs for less than 3 months. RNA from PBMCs was the source of the TCR library. Study-wide results and caveats: Persistent disease favored TRBV28, TRBJ1-2 and TRBJ2-5. Persistent-disease Graves' patients showed less TCR diversity than new cases.

Building the TCR beta libraries relied on iRepertoire HTBI primers, and CDR3 regions underwent Arm-PCR. TCRdb independently ran MiXCR on the multiplex PCR reads; one entry per CDR3 protein. The table records more than 450,000 distinct CDR3 sequences, around 12% of them present only once. There are many counts of this clonotype. Its matching antigen is unknown. The J segment lost 4 bases and the V segment lost 8 bases, leaving 7 bases of the junction unmatched. The CDR3 length is 14 residues. The germline gives CDR1 KGHSH, CDR2 LQKENI. Separately, the same data were catalogued under a study of T cells in Graves' hyperthyroidism and ophthalmopathy.

J is TRBJ2-7 and V is TRBV18; 11 bases match TRBD2. Sequenced here: peripheral blood mononuclear cells (PBMCs), sampled at new diagnosis, from a patient treated with antithyroid drugs. The origin of this receptor is a woman in her twenties or thirties with Graves disease. The chain's CDR3 is CASRPGTSGYEQYF. DNA for the CDR3: TGTGCCAGCCGCCCCGGGACTAGCGGTTACGAGCAGTACTTC.